This T cell receptor beta chain is from a study of blood T cells in healthy people across ages. Study-wide results and limits: When one million T cells were used, diversity estimates were thought to be underestimates. With age, beta diversity per million T cells declined roughly linearly, significantly by about 37.

Then a second PCR, running about 6 to 12 cycles, was carried out with a sample-barcoded 5' primer and a J-beta primer mix. Every cDNA molecule carried a tag from a template-switch adaptor bearing 12 random nucleotides. One entry per CDR3 protein, called by TCRdb with MiXCR from the 5' RACE reads. This sample carries over a million distinct CDR3 sequences, around 42% of them seen once, and the ten largest clones take 7.9%. The CDR3 contains 11 residues. Trimming removed 6 bases from V and 10 bases from J, with 14 bases in between. Per germline, CDR1 DFQATT and CDR2 SNEGSKA (reference sequence). No fewer than 5.5 micrograms of total RNA were isolated from every sample. This clonotype was found a few times. The antigen is unknown.

The sequence derives from a young woman in good health. The chain carries TRBV20-1 and TRBJ2-3; D tentatively reads TRBD1 or TRBD2 (6 bases each). Sequenced input: blood. CDR3 loop: CSAVQGGSQYF. As DNA, the CDR3 is TGCAGTGCCGTACAGGGAGGATCGCAGTATTTT.